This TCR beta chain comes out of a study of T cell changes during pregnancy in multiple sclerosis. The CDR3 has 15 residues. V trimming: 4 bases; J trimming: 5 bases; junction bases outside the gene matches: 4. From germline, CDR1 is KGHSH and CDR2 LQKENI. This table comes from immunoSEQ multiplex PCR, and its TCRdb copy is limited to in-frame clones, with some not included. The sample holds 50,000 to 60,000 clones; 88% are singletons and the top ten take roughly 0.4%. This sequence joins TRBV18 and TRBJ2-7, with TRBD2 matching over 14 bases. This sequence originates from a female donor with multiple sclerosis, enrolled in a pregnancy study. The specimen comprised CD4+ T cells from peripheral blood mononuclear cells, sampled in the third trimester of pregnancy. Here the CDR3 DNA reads TGTGCCAGCTCACGACTAGCGGGAGGGCCCCACGAGCAGTACTTC. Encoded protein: CASSRLAGGPHEQYF.